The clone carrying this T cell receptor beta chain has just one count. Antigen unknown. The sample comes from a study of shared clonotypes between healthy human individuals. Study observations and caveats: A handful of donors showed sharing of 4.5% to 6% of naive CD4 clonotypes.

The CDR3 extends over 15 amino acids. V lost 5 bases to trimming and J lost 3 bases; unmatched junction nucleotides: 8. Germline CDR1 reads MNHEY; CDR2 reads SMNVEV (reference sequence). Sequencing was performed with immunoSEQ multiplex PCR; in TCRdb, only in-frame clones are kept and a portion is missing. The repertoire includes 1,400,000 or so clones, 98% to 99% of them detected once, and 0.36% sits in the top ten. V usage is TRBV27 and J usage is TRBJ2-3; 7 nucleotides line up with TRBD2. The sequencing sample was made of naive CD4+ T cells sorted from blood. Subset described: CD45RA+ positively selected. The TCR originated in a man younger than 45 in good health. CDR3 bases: TGTGCCAGCAGTGGAGGGCGGGAGCGGACAGATACGCAGTATTTT. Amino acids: CASSGGRERTDTQYF.